The clone carrying this T cell receptor (beta chain) appeared a single time. This entry comes from a study of blood T cell repertoires in COVID-19. The repertoire was sequenced with immunoSEQ multiplex PCR; TCRdb's copy has only in-frame clones and lacks some. Of 160,000 or so clones in the sample, around 80% were seen once. The receptor was isolated from a middle-aged man who had recovered from COVID-19. The sequenced sample consisted of PBMCs or T cells enriched from blood (not recorded which).

CDR3: CASRKQGSNSPLHF. The CDR3 nucleotides read TGTGCCAGCCGTAAACAGGGGAGCAATTCACCCCTCCACTTT. The chain joins TRBV2 to TRBJ1-6, with 7 bases that match TRBD1. The CDR3 length is 14 residues. The V gene's germline CDR1 is SNHLY and CDR2 FYNNEI. The trim removed 8 bases at V and 7 bases at J, leaving 8 bases unmatched.